These T cell receptor beta chains were read from a single sample in a study of shared clonotypes between healthy human individuals. Some clones are missing from TCRdb's copy, which holds only in-frame ones; the method was immunoSEQ multiplex PCR. The sample carries 2.5 million or so clones, more than 80% recorded once. The specimen was naive CD4+ T cells sorted from blood. These receptors all stem from a man aged 18 to 29 in good health. Each CDR3 is given with its conserved first and last residue. The D gene is left open where the match is weak. The size field is filled for only some rows; it gives once, few, many or a size class.

D	V	J	size	CDR3	DNA
NA	TRBV11-3	TRBJ2-7	NA	CASSPQEGTSRHEQYF	TGTGCCAGCAGCCCCCAGGAGGGAACTAGCCGCCACGAGCAGTACTTC
NA	TRBV15	TRBJ2-3	NA	CATRPPGAVDTQYF	TGTGCCACCAGGCCCCCTGGGGCCGTGGATACGCAGTATTTT
NA	TRBV7-2	TRBJ2-3	NA	CASSEYTDTQYF	TGTGCCAGCAGCGAATACACAGATACGCAGTATTTT
NA	TRBV10-1	TRBJ2-3	NA	CASSERGGASDTQYF	TGCGCCAGCAGTGAGCGAGGGGGGGCATCGGATACGCAGTATTTT
NA	TRBV5-1	TRBJ1-4	NA	CASSLVSTNEKLFF	TGCGCCAGCAGCTTGGTCTCCACTAATGAAAAACTGTTTTTT
NA	TRBV28	TRBJ2-7	NA	CASSLLLGSYEQYF	TGTGCCAGCAGTTTATTACTGGGGTCCTACGAGCAGTACTTC
NA	TRBV6-1	TRBJ2-7	NA	CASSEGGSSYEQYF	TGTGCCAGCAGTGAAGGGGGCAGCTCCTACGAGCAGTACTTC
NA	TRBV6-1	TRBJ2-5	once	CASRRSVLQETQYF	TGTGCCAGCAGGCGGAGCGTGCTCCAAGAGACCCAGTACTTC
NA	TRBV7-9	TRBJ1-1	NA	CASSSRERGTEAFF	TGTGCCAGCAGCTCCAGGGAAAGGGGCACTGAAGCTTTCTTT
TRBD1	TRBV13	TRBJ1-1	NA	CASSHYRGGDTEAFF	TGTGCCAGCAGCCACTACAGGGGAGGGGACACTGAAGCTTTCTTT
TRBD1	TRBV2	TRBJ2-5	once	CASRRTGVGETQYF	TGTGCCAGCAGACGCACAGGGGTTGGGGAGACCCAGTACTTC
NA	TRBV5-4	TRBJ1-2	NA	CASSLSADYGYTF	TGTGCCAGCAGCTTGTCGGCGGATTATGGCTACACCTTC
NA	TRBV7-8	TRBJ2-7	NA	CASSFLNTGNSYEQYF	TGTGCCAGCAGCTTCCTTAATACAGGGAACTCCTACGAGCAGTACTTC
NA	TRBV30	TRBJ2-1	NA	CAWSLTQGLPHSYNEQFF	TGTGCCTGGAGTCTTACGCAGGGCCTTCCTCACTCCTACAATGAGCAGTTCTTC
NA	TRBV7-2	TRBJ2-5	NA	CASSLLDFQETQYF	TGTGCCAGCAGCTTACTCGACTTCCAAGAGACCCAGTACTTC
TRBD1	TRBV19	TRBJ1-5	NA	CASSISGQGQPQHF	TGTGCCAGTAGTATATCGGGACAGGGTCAGCCCCAGCATTTT
TRBD1	TRBV10-3	TRBJ2-3	NA	CAINQGAEDTQYF	TGTGCCATCAACCAGGGGGCTGAGGATACGCAGTATTTT
TRBD1	TRBV5-1	TRBJ2-7	NA	CASSLTGTVNEQYF	TGCGCCAGCAGCTTGACCGGGACAGTTAACGAGCAGTACTTC
NA	TRBV11-3	TRBJ1-3	NA	CASSLDSGNTIYF	TGTGCCAGCAGCCTGGACTCTGGAAACACCATATATTTT
NA	TRBV10-2	TRBJ2-3	NA	CASRPGLAGLDTQYF	TGCGCCAGCAGGCCGGGACTGGCTGGGTTGGATACGCAGTATTTT
NA	TRBV30	TRBJ1-1	NA	CAWSVGGGAEAFF	TGTGCCTGGAGTGTTGGGGGAGGCGCTGAAGCTTTCTTT
NA	TRBV2	TRBJ2-5	NA	CASSGSRGMVTQYF	TGTGCCAGCAGTGGCTCTCGGGGGATGGTGACCCAGTACTTC
NA	TRBV9	TRBJ2-3	NA	CASSVGWDSTDTQYF	TGTGCCAGCAGCGTAGGGTGGGATAGCACAGATACGCAGTATTTT
TRBD1	TRBV7-2	TRBJ2-5	NA	CASSLVGTGASETQYF	TGTGCCAGCAGCTTAGTAGGGACAGGGGCTTCAGAGACCCAGTACTTC
NA	TRBV7-2	TRBJ2-1	NA	CASSSGLEQFF	TGTGCCAGCAGTTCGGGACTGGAGCAGTTCTTC
NA	TRBV12-2	TRBJ1-6	once	CASRLVPRENSPLHF	TGTGCAAGTCGCTTAGTTCCCAGGGAAAATTCACCCCTCCACTTT
NA	TRBV27	TRBJ2-7	NA	CASSLFGTLSYEQYF	TGTGCCAGCAGTTTATTCGGGACACTCTCCTACGAGCAGTACTTC